The clone carrying this T cell receptor beta chain was seen at least ten times. As for time point: before trial treatment. Germline assignment: CDR1 WNHNN and CDR2 SYGVQD (reference sequence). The V end was cut by 8 bases, the J end by 1 base, with 15 bases between. This CDR3 has 14 amino acids. The source of the sample is a study of low-dose radiotherapy and immunotherapy resistance in tumors. Alpha and beta chains were covered, as first-strand cDNA relied on TRAV- and TRBV-specific primers. With a V-primer adapter and a constant-region primer, TCRs were amplified for around 20 PCR cycles. TCRdb analysed the reads with MiXCR anew, one entry per CDR3 protein. The table has more than 45,000 distinct CDR3 sequences, about 23% seen once; the top ten hold around 6%.

Sequenced material: PBMCs, taken before treatment. V usage is TRBV10-1 and J usage is TRBJ2-7, with D perhaps given as TRBD1 or TRBD2 (5 bases each). This receptor was obtained from a male donor with prostate cancer. The CDR3 here is CASRPGTDSYEQYF. The CDR3 DNA follows: TGCGCCAGCCGGCCCGGGACGGATTCCTACGAGCAGTACTTC.